The 19 T cell receptor beta chains presented below share a single source sample, sequenced in a study of CD8 T cells in ankylosing spondylitis. TCRdb reanalysed the 5' RACE reads using MiXCR and keeps one entry per CDR3 protein. The table has under 250,000 distinct CDR3 sequences, roughly 32% seen once. Sample: blood, either unsorted or a sorted T cell fraction (not recorded which). These receptor sequences come from a male donor with ankylosing spondylitis or in good health (not recorded which).

The genes are TRBV29-1 and TRBJ2-7, with D perhaps being TRBD1 or TRBD2 (5 bases each). This CDR3 contains 12 residues. V lost 3 bases and J 1 base, leaving 7 bases between the germline ends. The germline CDR1 and CDR2 sequences are SQVTM and ANQGSEA. In nucleotides, the CDR3 is TGCAGCGTTGAGGGGGATTCCTACGAGCAGTACTTC. Translating gives CSVEGDSYEQYF.

The chain couples TRBV29-1 to TRBJ1-4, with a weak D call TRBD1 (6 bases). Germline V lookup: CDR1 SQVTM, CDR2 ANQGSEA. The CDR3 is made up of 15 amino acids. The germline V and J ends were trimmed by 5 bases and 4 bases, with 17 bases remaining between them. The chain's CDR3 is CSVRRRGAGNEKLFF. CDR3 coding DNA: TGCAGCGTTCGGCGAAGGGGGGCAGGTAATGAAAAACTGTTTTTT.

V and J are TRBV6-5 and TRBJ2-4, with a weak D call TRBD1 (6 bases). This CDR3 region has 13 residues. The V end was cut by 0 bases, the J end by 13 bases, with 13 bases between. Germline-derived CDR1 and CDR2 are MNHEY and SVGAGI. The CDR3 nucleotides are TGTGCCAGCAGTTACTCTACGGACAGCACCCAGTACTTC. This sequence encodes CASSYSTDSTQYF.

The chain carries TRBV7-6 and TRBJ2-7; a weak D match, TRBD2 (5 bases). V lost 3 bases to trimming and J lost 4 bases, with 10 bases between them. Germline V gene data show CDR1 as SGHVS and CDR2 as FNYEAQ. This CDR3 contains 13 residues. DNA of the CDR3: TGTGCCAGCAGCTTGGACTCTCATTACGAGCAGTACTTC. This encodes CASSLDSHYEQYF.

V usage is TRBV11-2 and J usage is TRBJ2-1, with D possibly TRBD2 on 5 matching bases. The CDR3 contains 13 residues. Trimming pared 1 base from V and 6 bases from J, leaving 7 bases between. The germline gives CDR1 SGHAT, CDR2 FQNNGV. The CDR3: CASSLARGNEQFF. The CDR3 DNA reads as TGTGCCAGCAGCTTAGCTCGGGGCAATGAGCAGTTCTTC.

The rearrangement links TRBV7-3 to TRBJ2-3; 9 bases agree with TRBD2. Trimming at V came to 4 bases and at J to 3 bases, leaving 11 bases not matched to a gene. Germline-derived CDR1 and CDR2 are SGHTA and FQGTGA. The CDR3 loop spans 17 amino acids. Here the CDR3 reads CASSSGRRTSATDTQYF. CDR3 nucleotide sequence: TGTGCCAGCAGCTCAGGAAGAAGGACTAGCGCAACAGATACGCAGTATTTT.

This clonotype was found a few times. The chain has TRBV20-1 and TRBJ2-7; D unresolved. From germline, CDR1 is DFQATT and CDR2 SNEGSKA (reference sequence). The CDR3 loop spans 11 amino acids. The ends were cut back, 5 bases at V and 0 bases at J, with 5 bases in the middle. The CDR3 DNA is TGCAGTGCTGGCTACTCCTACGAGCAGTACTTC. As protein: CSAGYSYEQYF.

This clonotype has only a few counts. The J gene is TRBJ1-5, the V gene TRBV5-1; D not resolved. V was shortened by 4 bases and J by 2 bases, with 7 bases between the two germline ends. This CDR3 has 13 residues. Germline V gene data show CDR1 as SGHRS and CDR2 as YFSETQ. The CDR3 nucleotides are TGCGCCAGCAGCGAGGAGGGCAATCAGCCCCAGCATTTT. Its translation: CASSEEGNQPQHF.

This clonotype was seen a handful of times. The rearrangement uses TRBV6-5 and TRBJ2-7; 7 nucleotides agree with TRBD1. Germline V lookup: CDR1 MNHEY, CDR2 SVGAGI. This CDR3 is 16 amino acids long. V lost 0 bases, J lost 1 base, and 6 bases stayed unmatched. The CDR3 sequence is CASSYSSTGDSYEQYF. In nucleotides, the CDR3 is TGTGCCAGCAGTTACTCGAGTACAGGGGATTCCTACGAGCAGTACTTC.

This chain connects TRBV15 to TRBJ2-5; 8 bases match TRBD1. CDR3 length: 15 residues. CDR1 and CDR2 from the germline V gene are LNHNV and YYDKDF (reference sequence). The trim removed 1 base at V and 2 bases at J, leaving 3 bases unmatched. The CDR3 DNA reads as TGTGCCACCAGCAGAGCAGGGGGCAGGCAAGAGACCCAGTACTTC. It specifies CATSRAGGRQETQYF.

This clonotype was recorded at least ten times. V and J are TRBV29-1 and TRBJ2-7; D is possibly TRBD1 (6 bases). This CDR3 is 13 amino acids long. V dropped 6 bases and J dropped 0 bases, with 12 bases sitting between them. The germline V gene has CDR1 SQVTM and CDR2 ANQGSEA. The CDR3 DNA follows: TGCAGCGTGGAACAGGGAAGCTCCTACGAGCAGTACTTC. Protein product: CSVEQGSSYEQYF.

This clonotype showed up just a few times. V is TRBV20-1 and J is TRBJ2-1, with 8 bases fitting TRBD2. This CDR3 is 14 amino acids long. Germline CDR1 and CDR2: DFQATT and SNEGSKA (reference sequence). V gave up 3 bases and J gave up 10 bases; unmatched junction bases: 11. For the CDR3, the DNA is TGCAGTGCTAGCTTTAGCGGGGTGAAAATCGAGCAGTTCTTC. This encodes CSASFSGVKIEQFF.

This clonotype showed up just a few times. The chain has TRBV5-1 and TRBJ2-1, with 9 positions matching TRBD2. Germline lookup yields CDR1 SGHRS and CDR2 YFSETQ. The trim removed 0 bases at V and 2 bases at J, leaving 12 bases unmatched. The CDR3 covers 19 residues. CDR3 nucleotides: TGCGCCAGCAGCTTGGTGGTTAGCGGGGGTCCTTCCGCCTACAATGAGCAGTTCTTC. Protein sequence: CASSLVVSGGPSAYNEQFF.

This clonotype has just a few counts. J is TRBJ2-7 and V is TRBV5-1, with 7 bases identical to TRBD1. Trimming cost V 5 bases and J 3 bases; bases outside gene matches: 5. The CDR3 runs to 13 residues. Germline CDR1 is SGHRS and CDR2 is YFSETQ. This CDR3 reads CASRPTGFYEQYF. The CDR3 DNA sequence: TGCGCCAGCAGACCGACAGGGTTCTACGAGCAGTACTTC.

There are a few counts of this clonotype. The rearrangement links TRBV20-1 to TRBJ2-1; the match to TRBD2 covers 9 bases. With V trimmed by 7 bases and J by 4 bases, 8 bases remained unmatched. Germline assignment: CDR1 DFQATT and CDR2 SNEGSKA (reference sequence). CDR3 size: 14 residues. CDR3 nucleotide sequence: TGCAGTGTCCCAGCGGGGGGCCCATACAATGAGCAGTTCTTC. Translation gives CSVPAGGPYNEQFF.

The rearrangement uses TRBV29-1 and TRBJ1-4; no clear D gene. V was pared by 6 bases and J by 3 bases, with 8 bases between. The CDR3 loop spans 12 amino acids. Germline V gene lookup returns CDR1 SQVTM and CDR2 ANQGSEA. The CDR3 here is CSVAGANEKLFF. CDR3 nucleotide sequence: TGCAGCGTCGCAGGAGCTAATGAAAAACTGTTTTTT.

The gene calls are TRBV4-1 and TRBJ2-7; D call uncertain. Germline V CDR1 and CDR2: MGHRA, YSYEKL. The V end was cut by 1 base, the J end by 2 bases, with 9 bases between. This CDR3 contains 14 residues. As DNA, the CDR3 is TGCGCCAGCAGCCAAGTCGTGGCTACCTACGAGCAGTACTTC. As protein: CASSQVVATYEQYF.

This clonotype was detected ten times or more. The chain is built from TRBV20-1 and TRBJ2-7; the match to TRBD1 covers 7 bases. V lost 5 bases, J lost 2 bases, and 12 bases stayed unmatched. The CDR3 spans 15 residues. Germline V gene lookup returns CDR1 DFQATT and CDR2 SNEGSKA (reference sequence). The CDR3 DNA is TGCAGTGCTTTCGTACCGGGACAGCTAGCCTACGAGCAGTACTTC. Its translation is CSAFVPGQLAYEQYF.

CDR3 bases: TGCAGTGCTAGTCGGGGGTTTCTCAAAGAGACCCAGTACTTC. The encoded protein is CSASRGFLKETQYF. The chain recombines TRBV20-1 with TRBJ2-5, with D possibly being TRBD2 (6 bases). This CDR3 has 14 residues. The V gene's germline CDR1 is DFQATT and CDR2 SNEGSKA (reference sequence). Trimming took off 3 bases at V and 3 bases at J, with 14 bases between the two ends.